This record covers a single T cell receptor (beta chain). The antigen remains undetermined. The data originate from a study of T cell responses to AZD1222 COVID-19 vaccine. Trimming stripped 8 bases from V and 3 bases from J, with 11 bases between. Germline V gene data show CDR1 as SQVTM and CDR2 as ANQGSEA. CDR3 length: 12 residues. Sequencing used immunoSEQ multiplex PCR; TCRdb keeps in-frame clones, though not all of them. The table lists under 200,000 clones, more than 90% of them singletons. General study results and limits: The donor group comprised mostly white British people and more females; the analysis possibly underestimated clonal diversity.

Sequencing used peripheral blood, obtained 28 days after the second dose of the MenACWY control vaccine. The chain carries TRBV29-1 and TRBJ1-3, with a possible D match to TRBD1 (5 bases). This TCR derives from an adult who received the MenACWY meningococcal vaccine as a control. The DNA of the CDR3 is TGCAGCTATAGGGACGGTGGAAACACCATATATTTT. Its protein product is CSYRDGGNTIYF. Using reference TRBV29-1 and TRBJ1-3 for the parts outside the CDR3, the full variable domain is SAVISQKPSRDICQRGTSLTIQCQVDSQVTMMFWYRQQPGQSLTLIATANQGSEATYESGFVIDKFPISRPNLTFSTLTVSNMSPEDSSIYLCSYRDGGNTIYFGEGSWLTVV.